These 21 T cell receptor beta chains were sequenced from one sample in a study of blood T cell repertoires in COVID-19. The repertoire was sequenced with immunoSEQ multiplex PCR; TCRdb's copy has only in-frame clones and lacks some. This sample has tens of thousands of clones; around 86% occur once, and the top ten carry about 5%. Sequencing input: peripheral blood. Receptors originate from an elderly woman with acute or convalescent COVID-19.

The gene calls are TRBV7-2 and TRBJ1-2, with 10 bases that match TRBD1. The CDR3 spans 14 residues. V lost 4 bases, J lost 6 bases, and 5 bases stayed unmatched. Germline-derived CDR1 and CDR2 are SGHTA and FQGNSA. The CDR3 is CASSYTGTGDGYTF. CDR3 coding DNA: TGTGCCAGCAGCTACACCGGGACAGGGGATGGCTACACCTTC.

This clone was recorded only once. Other DNA sequences from this sample encode an identical CDR3 as well. The genes are TRBV18 and TRBJ1-5, with TRBD1 matching over 7 bases. This CDR3 is built from 14 residues. V gave up 2 bases and J gave up 6 bases; unmatched junction bases: 4. Germline-derived CDR1 and CDR2 are KGHSH and LQKENI. The CDR3: CASSPTGAVQPQHF. The CDR3 DNA reads as TGTGCCAGCTCACCAACAGGGGCTGTTCAGCCCCAGCATTTT.

This chain links TRBV10-3 with TRBJ1-2; weak D call: TRBD1 (6 bases). The CDR3 is 13 residues long. V lost 7 bases to trimming and J lost 4 bases, with 13 bases between them. Germline assignment: CDR1 ENHRY and CDR2 SYGVKD. The CDR3 loop is CAINRVGGYGYTF. The CDR3, as DNA: TGTGCCATCAACAGGGTTGGAGGCTATGGCTACACCTTC.

CDR3 loop: CTIRGPYNEQFF. As DNA, the CDR3 is TGCACAATCAGGGGCCCGTACAATGAGCAGTTCTTC. The genes are TRBV29-1 and TRBJ2-1; maybe TRBD1 (6 bases). CDR1 SQVTM and CDR2 ANQGSEA come from the germline V gene. The CDR3 is 12 residues long.

The rearrangement uses TRBV6-5 and TRBJ1-5, with D maybe TRBD1 (6 bases). Trimming cost V 6 bases and J 3 bases, with 15 bases left between them. This CDR3 spans 15 amino acids. Germline values: CDR1 MNHEY, CDR2 SVGAGI. The CDR3 reads CASSLVQGPNQPQHF. DNA of the CDR3: TGTGCCAGCAGCCTCGTACAGGGCCCCAATCAGCCCCAGCATTTT.

The CDR3 bases are TGTGCCTGGAGGGGGGAGGGAGGAAAACTGTTTTTT. It translates to CAWRGEGGKLFF. This rearrangement joins TRBV30 to TRBJ1-4; a weak D match, TRBD1 (5 bases). V was pared by 3 bases and J by 10 bases, with 12 bases between. Germline V gives CDR1 GTSNPN, CDR2 SVGIG (reference sequence). This CDR3 comprises 12 residues.

The chain joins TRBV7-9 to TRBJ2-1, with 10 positions matching TRBD2. The CDR3 sequence is 15 residues long. Germline V gene sequence: CDR1 SEHNR, CDR2 FQNEAQ (reference sequence). With 5 bases clipped from V and 6 bases from J, the junction kept 7 bases outside the gene matches. The DNA of the CDR3 is TGTGCCAGCAGCCCCGGGACTAGCGCCATCAATGAGCAGTTCTTC. It specifies CASSPGTSAINEQFF.

CDR3 in amino acids: CAWRDSGLNFVGYTF. For the CDR3, the DNA is TGTGCCTGGAGAGACTCGGGTCTCAATTTCGTCGGCTACACCTTC. V usage is TRBV30 and J usage is TRBJ1-2; D gene unclear. The germline gives CDR1 GTSNPN, CDR2 SVGIG (reference sequence). V dropped 3 bases and J dropped 8 bases, with 22 bases sitting between them. The CDR3 has 15 amino acids.

Notes on this clone: Other DNA sequences within the sample encode an identical CDR3. J is TRBJ1-2 and V is TRBV6-5, with 8 bases that match TRBD1. Looked up from germline, CDR1 is MNHEY and CDR2 is SVGAGI. J gave up 8 bases and V 7 bases, and 3 bases lay outside the gene matches. This CDR3 comprises 11 residues. The CDR3: CASNGQGGYTF. CDR3 in DNA: TGTGCCAGCAATGGACAGGGAGGCTACACCTTC.

V and J are TRBV6-2 or TRBV6-3 and TRBJ1-1; TRBD1 might be the D (5 bases). The germline gives CDR1 MNHEY, CDR2 SVGEGT. Between the trimmed V and J ends, which lost 4 bases and 3 bases, there was a span of 12 bases. The CDR3 covers 14 residues. The CDR3 DNA follows: TGTGCCAGCAGTTTGACAGTTTTGGACACTGAAGCTTTCTTT. Translated: CASSLTVLDTEAFF.

The chain has TRBV6-5 and TRBJ1-4, with D perhaps matching TRBD1 (5 bases). This CDR3 has 13 amino acids. The V gene's germline CDR1 is MNHEY and CDR2 SVGAGI. V lost 2 bases and J lost 8, with 9 bases in between. CDR3 amino acids: CASSYDSLEKLFF. In DNA, the CDR3 is TGTGCCAGCAGTTACGACAGTTTGGAAAAACTGTTTTTT.

The CDR3 loop is CASMRDSGNTIYF. The CDR3 DNA follows: TGTGCCAGCATGAGGGACTCTGGAAACACCATATATTTT. J is TRBJ1-3 and V is TRBV27; D is uncertain. CDR1 is MNHEY, CDR2 SMNVEV, per germline (reference sequence). V lost 7 bases and J 0 bases, leaving 7 bases between the germline ends. The CDR3 runs 13 residues.

The V gene is TRBV7-3, the J gene TRBJ1-1, with D hard to call. The CDR3 has 11 residues. V was clipped by 3 bases and J by 9 bases, with 8 bases between them. The V gene's germline CDR1 is SGHTA and CDR2 FQGTGA. CDR3 nucleotides: TGTGCCAGCAGCTTCGGCGGCCAAGCTTTCTTT. It is translated as CASSFGGQAFF.

CDR3 sequence: CASNPTGSLTNEKLFF. CDR3 sequence (DNA): TGTGCCAGTAATCCGACAGGGAGCTTAACTAATGAAAAACTGTTTTTT. This chain joins TRBV19 and TRBJ1-4, with 7 positions matching TRBD1. The CDR3 length is 16 residues. The V segment lost 7 bases and the J segment 1 base; nucleotides outside the gene matches: 9. Germline CDR1 LNHDA, CDR2 SQIVND (reference sequence).

The gene calls are TRBV7-9 and TRBJ1-1, with TRBD1 matching 9 bases. Unmatched junction bases numbered 9, after V lost 3 bases and J lost 10 bases. The V gene's germline CDR1 is SEHNR and CDR2 FQNEAQ (reference sequence). The CDR3 runs to 14 residues. In nucleotides, the CDR3 is TGTGCCAGCAGCTTGGGGACAGGGTCGGATGGAGCTTTCTTT. Translating gives CASSLGTGSDGAFF.

The chain links TRBV7-2 to TRBJ2-3, with a possible D match to TRBD1 (5 bases). The V and J ends lost 6 bases and 4 bases respectively, with 14 bases between them. This CDR3 spans 14 amino acids. Germline V gene lookup returns CDR1 SGHTA and CDR2 FQGNSA. The CDR3 loop is CASRLRMTADTQYF. CDR3 nucleotides: TGTGCCAGCAGGCTCCGGATGACAGCAGATACGCAGTATTTT.

This clone was picked up one time. V usage is TRBV29-1 and J usage is TRBJ1-1, with TRBD1 matching over 8 bases. The V segment lost 7 bases and the J segment 4 bases; nucleotides outside the gene matches: 5. From germline, CDR1 is SQVTM and CDR2 ANQGSEA. The CDR3 is 12 residues long. CDR3 sequence (DNA): TGCAGCGCCGGACAGGGTCGCACTGAAGCTTTCTTT. It codes for CSAGQGRTEAFF. Drawing the rest from reference TRBV29-1 and TRBJ1-1, the complete variable domain is SAVISQKPSRDICQRGTSLTIQCQVDSQVTMMFWYRQQPGQSLTLIATANQGSEATYESGFVIDKFPISRPNLTFSTLTVSNMSPEDSSIYLCSAGQGRTEAFFGQGTRLTVV.

This clone was observed once. This chain joins TRBV18 and TRBJ1-2; D remains unclear. Germline V gene sequence: CDR1 KGHSH, CDR2 LQKENI. The CDR3 covers 14 residues. V was trimmed by 5 bases and J by 1 base, leaving 11 bases between them. The CDR3 DNA reads as TGTGCCAGCTCAGGTGGGCTGGATAACTATGGCTACACCTTC. Protein: CASSGGLDNYGYTF.

This clone was picked up one time. The rearrangement joins TRBV11-1 to TRBJ2-1, with 11 positions matching TRBD2. There are 16 residues in the CDR3. With V trimmed by 5 bases and J by 6 bases, 9 bases remained unmatched. The germline CDR1 and CDR2 sequences are SGHAT and FQDESV (reference sequence). The DNA of the CDR3 is TGTGCCAGCAGCCTCAGGACTAGCGGGTCTTTCAATGAGCAGTTCTTC. Protein product: CASSLRTSGSFNEQFF. The full variable domain, in which reference TRBV11-1 and TRBJ2-1 provide the parts outside the CDR3, is EAEVAQSPRYKITEKSQAVAFWCDPISGHATLYWYRQILGQGPELLVQFQDESVVDDSQLPKDRFSAERLKGVDSTLKIQPAELGDSAMYLCASSLRTSGSFNEQFFGPGTRLTVL.

This chain links TRBV7-6 with TRBJ1-5, with a possible D match to TRBD1 (6 bases). Between the trimmed V and J ends, which lost 2 bases and 4 bases, there was a span of 6 bases. Germline V lookup: CDR1 SGHVS, CDR2 FNYEAQ. This CDR3 contains 13 residues. The CDR3 DNA is TGTGCCAGCAGCTTACAGGGGAATCAGCCCCAGCATTTT. This sequence encodes CASSLQGNQPQHF.

J is TRBJ1-4 and V is TRBV5-1; D remains ambiguous. The CDR3 consists of 16 residues. V gave up 4 bases and J gave up 3 bases, with 16 bases separating them. Germline V gene lookup returns CDR1 SGHRS and CDR2 YFSETQ. The CDR3 region is CASSLALGTANEKLFF. The CDR3 nucleotides read TGCGCCAGCAGCCTAGCTTTAGGTACGGCTAATGAAAAACTGTTTTTT.